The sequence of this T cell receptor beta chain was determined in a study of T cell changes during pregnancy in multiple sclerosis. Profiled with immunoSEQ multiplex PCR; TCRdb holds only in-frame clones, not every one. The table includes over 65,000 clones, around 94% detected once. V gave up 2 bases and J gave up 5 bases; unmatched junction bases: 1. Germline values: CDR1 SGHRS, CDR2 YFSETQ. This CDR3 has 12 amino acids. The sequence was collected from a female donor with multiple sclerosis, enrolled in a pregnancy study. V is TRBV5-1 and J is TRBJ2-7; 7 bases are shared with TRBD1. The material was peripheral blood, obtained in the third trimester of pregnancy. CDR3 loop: CASSLDRDEQYF. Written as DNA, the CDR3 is TGCGCCAGCAGCTTAGACAGGGACGAGCAGTACTTC. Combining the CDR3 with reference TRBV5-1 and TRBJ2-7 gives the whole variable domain KAGVTQTPRYLIKTRGQQVTLSCSPISGHRSVSWYQQTPGQGLQFLFEYFSETQRNKGNFPGRFSGRQFSNSRSEMNVSTLELGDSALYLCASSLDRDEQYFGPGTRLTVT.